The rows below give T cell receptor beta chains drawn from one sample of a study of Ad26.COV2.S vaccination and SARS-CoV-2 variants. Measured with immunoSEQ multiplex PCR; TCRdb has only the in-frame clones, and not every one. The table shows about 680,000 clones, with 89% occurring only once. The sequenced sample was peripheral blood, obtained in a trial of Ad26.COV2.S vaccine versus placebo. The source is a person aged 18-65 years who received the Ad26.COV2.S COVID-19 vaccine or a placebo. CDR3s include the opening cysteine and the closing phenylalanine or tryptophan. The D gene is left open where the match is weak. Clone sizes are given selectively: once, few, many, or a class where the clone is expanded.

abundance: -
v_gene: TRBV27
d_gene: TRBD1
len: 17
j_gene: TRBJ1-6
CDR3nt: TGTGCCAGCAGTCCGCGAGGGGACAGGGTGCGCTATTCACCCCTCCACTTT
CDR3aa: CASSPRGDRVRYSPLHF

abundance: -
v_gene: TRBV7-2
d_gene: TRBD1
len: 14
j_gene: TRBJ2-7
CDR3nt: TGTGCCAGCAGCAAGCACAGGGGGATAAACGAGCAGTACTTC
CDR3aa: CASSKHRGINEQYF

abundance: -
v_gene: TRBV27
d_gene: TRBD1
len: 16
j_gene: TRBJ1-1
CDR3nt: TGTGCCAGCAGTCCCAGACAGGGGAGGGGGAACACTGAAGCTTTCTTT
CDR3aa: CASSPRQGRGNTEAFF

abundance: -
v_gene: TRBV21-1
d_gene: -
len: 17
j_gene: TRBJ1-5
CDR3nt: TGTGCCAGCAGCATTCGATCGGGACAGTCAAGGAATCAGCCCCAGCATTTT
CDR3aa: CASSIRSGQSRNQPQHF

abundance: -
v_gene: TRBV6-2/TRBV6-3
d_gene: -
len: 14
j_gene: TRBJ2-5
CDR3nt: TGTGCCAGCAGCCGGAGCACAGGCCAAGAGACCCAGTACTTC
CDR3aa: CASSRSTGQETQYF

abundance: -
v_gene: TRBV25-1
d_gene: -
len: 17
j_gene: TRBJ1-5
CDR3nt: TGTGCCACCACCGGTGTGAAGCCCCGTGGCCGCAATCAGCCCCAGCATTTT
CDR3aa: CATTGVKPRGRNQPQHF

abundance: -
v_gene: TRBV9
d_gene: -
len: 16
j_gene: TRBJ1-2
CDR3nt: TGTGCCAGCAGCGTAGGGGGAGAGACCTCTAACTATGGCTACACCTTC
CDR3aa: CASSVGGETSNYGYTF

abundance: few
v_gene: TRBV30
d_gene: -
len: 13
j_gene: TRBJ1-5
CDR3nt: TGTGCCTGGAGTAAAACAGGGAATCAGCCCCAGCATTTT
CDR3aa: CAWSKTGNQPQHF

abundance: once
v_gene: TRBV19
d_gene: -
len: 15
j_gene: TRBJ1-1
CDR3nt: TGTGCCAGTAGTATCGGACCCCGAGGGTACTCTGAAGCTTTCTTT
CDR3aa: CASSIGPRGYSEAFF

abundance: -
v_gene: TRBV5-6
d_gene: TRBD1
len: 14
j_gene: TRBJ2-1
CDR3nt: TGTGCCAGCAGCGGGACAGGGGACTACAATGAGCAGTTCTTC
CDR3aa: CASSGTGDYNEQFF

abundance: once
v_gene: TRBV5-1
d_gene: -
len: 13
j_gene: TRBJ1-4
CDR3nt: TGCGCCAGCAGCCGGGACGGGGATGAAAAACTGTTTTTT
CDR3aa: CASSRDGDEKLFF

abundance: -
v_gene: TRBV9
d_gene: -
len: 14
j_gene: TRBJ1-1
CDR3nt: TGTGCCAGCAGCCCTCAGGTAGGGAACACTGAAGCTTTCTTT
CDR3aa: CASSPQVGNTEAFF

abundance: -
v_gene: TRBV30
d_gene: TRBD2
len: 14
j_gene: TRBJ2-5
CDR3nt: TGTGCCTGGATGAGAGCGGGGGACCAAGAGACCCAGTACTTC
CDR3aa: CAWMRAGDQETQYF

abundance: -
v_gene: TRBV6-5
d_gene: TRBD1
len: 14
j_gene: TRBJ2-5
CDR3nt: TGTGCCAGCACCCCGCAGGGGGTGTTGGAGACCCAGTACTTC
CDR3aa: CASTPQGVLETQYF

abundance: -
v_gene: TRBV11-2
d_gene: -
len: 14
j_gene: TRBJ2-1
CDR3nt: TGTGCCAGCAGCTTCGCACTAGATTACAATGAGCAGTTCTTC
CDR3aa: CASSFALDYNEQFF

abundance: -
v_gene: TRBV7-9
d_gene: -
len: 14
j_gene: TRBJ1-1
CDR3nt: TGTGCCAGCAGCTTAGTCTACATGAACACTGAAGCTTTCTTT
CDR3aa: CASSLVYMNTEAFF

abundance: -
v_gene: TRBV5-1
d_gene: TRBD2
len: 17
j_gene: TRBJ2-3
CDR3nt: TGCGCCAGCAGCCTGAATCTAGCGGCTCTTAGCACAGATACGCAGTATTTT
CDR3aa: CASSLNLAALSTDTQYF

abundance: -
v_gene: TRBV19
d_gene: -
len: 12
j_gene: TRBJ2-3
CDR3nt: TGTGCCAGTAGCCCTCGCGTGGATACGCAGTATTTT
CDR3aa: CASSPRVDTQYF

abundance: -
v_gene: TRBV13
d_gene: -
len: 13
j_gene: TRBJ2-5
CDR3nt: TGTGCCAGCAGCTCTGGGGGGCTAGGGACCCAGTACTTC
CDR3aa: CASSSGGLGTQYF

abundance: -
v_gene: TRBV7-2
d_gene: TRBD1
len: 14
j_gene: TRBJ2-7
CDR3nt: TGTGCCAGCAGCGTGGGACAGACACCCTACGAGCAGTACTTC
CDR3aa: CASSVGQTPYEQYF

abundance: -
v_gene: TRBV30
d_gene: -
len: 14
j_gene: TRBJ1-1
CDR3nt: TGTGCCTGGAGTGTCCAGTCGTTGGACACTGAAGCTTTCTTT
CDR3aa: CAWSVQSLDTEAFF

abundance: -
v_gene: TRBV5-1
d_gene: -
len: 14
j_gene: TRBJ2-1
CDR3nt: TGCGCCAGCAGCTTGGAACTTGGGGGCAATGAGCAGTTCTTC
CDR3aa: CASSLELGGNEQFF

abundance: -
v_gene: TRBV6-5
d_gene: TRBD2
len: 14
j_gene: TRBJ2-5
CDR3nt: TGTGCCAGCTATGGGACTAGCGCAGGAGAGACCCAGTACTTC
CDR3aa: CASYGTSAGETQYF

abundance: -
v_gene: TRBV19
d_gene: -
len: 14
j_gene: TRBJ2-2
CDR3nt: TGTGCCAGTAGTAAAAGGGACGCACCCGGGGAGCTGTTTTTT
CDR3aa: CASSKRDAPGELFF

abundance: -
v_gene: TRBV9
d_gene: TRBD2
len: 14
j_gene: TRBJ2-1
CDR3nt: TGTGCCAGCAGCCCGACTAGCGGGGGAAATGAGCAGTTCTTC
CDR3aa: CASSPTSGGNEQFF

abundance: -
v_gene: TRBV19
d_gene: TRBD1
len: 16
j_gene: TRBJ2-1
CDR3nt: TGTGCCAGTAAGAGGAGACCGGGACAGAGAAACAATGAGCAGTTCTTC
CDR3aa: CASKRRPGQRNNEQFF

abundance: once
v_gene: TRBV4-1
d_gene: -
len: 15
j_gene: TRBJ1-5
CDR3nt: TGCGCCAGCAGCCTCCGGTTAGGAGCTCATCAGCCCCAGCATTTT
CDR3aa: CASSLRLGAHQPQHF

abundance: -
v_gene: TRBV2
d_gene: -
len: 15
j_gene: TRBJ2-7
CDR3nt: TGTGCCAGCAGTGTACGGACCGGGAGTTCCTACGAGCAGTACTTC
CDR3aa: CASSVRTGSSYEQYF

abundance: once
v_gene: TRBV6-6
d_gene: -
len: 14
j_gene: TRBJ1-2
CDR3nt: TGTGCCAGCAGGCAGGGGACCCTCACCTATGGCTACACCTTC
CDR3aa: CASRQGTLTYGYTF

abundance: few
v_gene: TRBV4-3
d_gene: -
len: 16
j_gene: TRBJ2-6
CDR3nt: TGCGCCAGCAGCCAAGCCCGGGACTCTGGGGCCAACGTCCTGACTTTC
CDR3aa: CASSQARDSGANVLTF

abundance: once
v_gene: TRBV29-1
d_gene: -
len: 13
j_gene: TRBJ1-5
CDR3nt: TGCAGCGTTTCAGTGGCAGTCAATCAGCCCCAGCATTTT
CDR3aa: CSVSVAVNQPQHF

abundance: once
v_gene: TRBV6-5
d_gene: -
len: 14
j_gene: TRBJ2-1
CDR3nt: TGTGCCAGCCGCCCGGCGGGTCTCTACAATGAGCAGTTCTTC
CDR3aa: CASRPAGLYNEQFF

abundance: -
v_gene: TRBV6-5
d_gene: -
len: 16
j_gene: TRBJ1-3
CDR3nt: TGTGCCAGCAGTTACTCGATTTGGGGGAGTGGAAACACCATATATTTT
CDR3aa: CASSYSIWGSGNTIYF

abundance: -
v_gene: TRBV5-4
d_gene: TRBD2
len: 17
j_gene: TRBJ2-1
CDR3nt: TGTGCCAGCAGCCCGGTCAGGCTAGCGGGGGAGGTAGGTGAGCAGTTCTTC
CDR3aa: CASSPVRLAGEVGEQFF

abundance: once
v_gene: TRBV15
d_gene: TRBD2
len: 16
j_gene: TRBJ2-3
CDR3nt: TGTGCCACCAGCAGAGTGGCCGGGGGGGCCACAGATACGCAGTATTTT
CDR3aa: CATSRVAGGATDTQYF

abundance: -
v_gene: TRBV6-5
d_gene: TRBD1
len: 16
j_gene: TRBJ1-1
CDR3nt: TGTGCCAGCAGTTACTCGAGGACAGGGGGGAACACTGAAGCTTTCTTT
CDR3aa: CASSYSRTGGNTEAFF

abundance: once
v_gene: TRBV6-6
d_gene: -
len: 12
j_gene: TRBJ2-3
CDR3nt: TGTGCCAGCACTGGGGGGACAGATACGCAGTATTTT
CDR3aa: CASTGGTDTQYF

abundance: -
v_gene: TRBV24-1
d_gene: -
len: 14
j_gene: TRBJ2-2
CDR3nt: TGTGCCACCAGGGCACAGTCGGACACCGGGGAGCTGTTTTTT
CDR3aa: CATRAQSDTGELFF

abundance: -
v_gene: TRBV7-3
d_gene: -
len: 13
j_gene: TRBJ2-7
CDR3nt: TGTGCCAGCAGCCCAGACGGGGTCTACGAGCAGTACTTC
CDR3aa: CASSPDGVYEQYF

abundance: -
v_gene: TRBV11-2
d_gene: TRBD1
len: 14
j_gene: TRBJ1-2
CDR3nt: TGTGCCAGCAGCCTGGGGACAGGGGGATATGGCTACACCTTC
CDR3aa: CASSLGTGGYGYTF

abundance: once
v_gene: TRBV6-5
d_gene: TRBD2
len: 16
j_gene: TRBJ2-1
CDR3nt: TGTGCCAGCAGTTACGGCACTAGCGGACTATACAATGAGCAGTTCTTC
CDR3aa: CASSYGTSGLYNEQFF

abundance: -
v_gene: TRBV6-5
d_gene: -
len: 14
j_gene: TRBJ1-6
CDR3nt: TGTGCCAGCAGTCCCTCTTCAGCGGGTTCACCCCTCCACTTT
CDR3aa: CASSPSSAGSPLHF

abundance: -
v_gene: TRBV2
d_gene: TRBD2
len: 16
j_gene: TRBJ2-5
CDR3nt: TGTGCCAGCAGTCAGGGACTAGCGGGGGAACAAGAGACCCAGTACTTC
CDR3aa: CASSQGLAGEQETQYF

abundance: -
v_gene: TRBV12-5
d_gene: -
len: 12
j_gene: TRBJ1-2
CDR3nt: TGTGCTAGTGGTTTACAGGGTGAAGGCTACACCTTC
CDR3aa: CASGLQGEGYTF

abundance: -
v_gene: TRBV19
d_gene: -
len: 14
j_gene: TRBJ1-1
CDR3nt: TGTGCCAGTAGTATGAGCCAGGGGTACACTGAAGCTTTCTTT
CDR3aa: CASSMSQGYTEAFF

abundance: -
v_gene: TRBV12-3/TRBV12-4
d_gene: TRBD2
len: 13
j_gene: TRBJ2-5
CDR3nt: TGTGCCAGCAGAACGGGAGGGCCAGAGACCCAGTACTTC
CDR3aa: CASRTGGPETQYF

abundance: -
v_gene: TRBV29-1
d_gene: -
len: 13
j_gene: TRBJ1-1
CDR3nt: TGCAGCGCGGGACTTACTGAGAACACTGAAGCTTTCTTT
CDR3aa: CSAGLTENTEAFF

abundance: -
v_gene: TRBV12-1
d_gene: -
len: 16
j_gene: TRBJ2-7
CDR3nt: TGTGCCAGCAGCTTTGTACCGGGACTAGCGGCCCACGAGCAGTACTTC
CDR3aa: CASSFVPGLAAHEQYF

abundance: -
v_gene: TRBV5-4
d_gene: -
len: 15
j_gene: TRBJ1-2
CDR3nt: TGTGCCAGCAGCTTGGGCAGCGGAGCTAACTATGGCTACACCTTC
CDR3aa: CASSLGSGANYGYTF

abundance: -
v_gene: TRBV29-1
d_gene: -
len: 11
j_gene: TRBJ1-1
CDR3nt: TGCAGCGCCCCCCGGGACGGTGAAGCTTTCTTT
CDR3aa: CSAPRDGEAFF

abundance: -
v_gene: TRBV19
d_gene: TRBD2
len: 14
j_gene: TRBJ2-1
CDR3nt: TGTGCCAGTAGTGGACTAGCGACTTCCAATGAGCAGTTCTTC
CDR3aa: CASSGLATSNEQFF

abundance: -
v_gene: TRBV3-1/TRBV3-2
d_gene: -
len: 16
j_gene: TRBJ2-2
CDR3nt: TGTGCCAGCAGCCAAGTGGGGGCAGGTTACACCGGGGAGCTGTTTTTT
CDR3aa: CASSQVGAGYTGELFF

abundance: -
v_gene: TRBV12-3/TRBV12-4
d_gene: -
len: 13
j_gene: TRBJ1-1
CDR3nt: TGTGCCAGCAGTTTAATCCCCGCAGCCGAAGCTTTCTTT
CDR3aa: CASSLIPAAEAFF

abundance: -
v_gene: TRBV7-2
d_gene: TRBD2
len: 13
j_gene: TRBJ2-1
CDR3nt: TGTGCCAGCAGCGTCACTAGCGTCAATGAGCAGTTCTTC
CDR3aa: CASSVTSVNEQFF